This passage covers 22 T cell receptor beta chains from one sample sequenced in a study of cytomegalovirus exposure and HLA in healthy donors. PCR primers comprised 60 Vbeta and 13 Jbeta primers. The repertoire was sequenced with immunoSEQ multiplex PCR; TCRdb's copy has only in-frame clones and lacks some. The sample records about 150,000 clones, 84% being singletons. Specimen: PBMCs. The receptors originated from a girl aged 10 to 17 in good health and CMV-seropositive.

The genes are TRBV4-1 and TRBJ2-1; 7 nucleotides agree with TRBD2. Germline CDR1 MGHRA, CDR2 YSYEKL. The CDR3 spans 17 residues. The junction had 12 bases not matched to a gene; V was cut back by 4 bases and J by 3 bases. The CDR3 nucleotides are TGCGCCAGCAGCCCCAGTGGGATGGGGGGGGGCTACAATGAGCAGTTCTTC. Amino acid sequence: CASSPSGMGGGYNEQFF.

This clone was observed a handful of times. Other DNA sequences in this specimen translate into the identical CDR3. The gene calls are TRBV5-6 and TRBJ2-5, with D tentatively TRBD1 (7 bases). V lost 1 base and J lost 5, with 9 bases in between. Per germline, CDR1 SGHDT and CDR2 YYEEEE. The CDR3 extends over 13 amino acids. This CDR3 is CASSLPGGETQYF. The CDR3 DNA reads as TGTGCCAGCAGCTTGCCAGGGGGGGAGACCCAGTACTTC.

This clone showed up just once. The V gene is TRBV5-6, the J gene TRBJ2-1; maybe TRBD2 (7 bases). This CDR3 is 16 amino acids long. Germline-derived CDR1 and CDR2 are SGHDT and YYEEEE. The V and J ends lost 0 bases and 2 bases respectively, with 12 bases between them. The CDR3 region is CASSLVRGGAYNEQFF. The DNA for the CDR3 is TGTGCCAGCAGCTTGGTGCGAGGGGGGGCCTACAATGAGCAGTTCTTC.

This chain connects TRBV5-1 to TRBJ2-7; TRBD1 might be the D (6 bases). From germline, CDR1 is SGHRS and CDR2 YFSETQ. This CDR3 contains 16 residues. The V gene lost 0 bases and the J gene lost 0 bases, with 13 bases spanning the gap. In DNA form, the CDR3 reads TGCGCCAGCAGCTTGGACGGGACACAGCTCTCCTACGAGCAGTACTTC. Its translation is CASSLDGTQLSYEQYF.

CDR3 protein: CASSLVAGQSGANVLTF. The CDR3 DNA reads as TGCGCCAGCAGCTTGGTGGCAGGGCAGTCTGGGGCCAACGTCCTGACTTTC. This chain links TRBV5-1 with TRBJ2-6; weak D call: TRBD1 (5 bases). Trimming left V 0 bases short and J 1 base short, with 11 bases between. The germline V gene has CDR1 SGHRS and CDR2 YFSETQ. CDR3 size: 17 residues.

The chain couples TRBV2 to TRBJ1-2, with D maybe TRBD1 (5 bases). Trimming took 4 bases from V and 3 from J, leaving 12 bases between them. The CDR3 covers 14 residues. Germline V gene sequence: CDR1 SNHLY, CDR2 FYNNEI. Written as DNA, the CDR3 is TGTGCCAGCAGTGGGACCAGGGTTGACTATGGCTACACCTTC. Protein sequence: CASSGTRVDYGYTF.

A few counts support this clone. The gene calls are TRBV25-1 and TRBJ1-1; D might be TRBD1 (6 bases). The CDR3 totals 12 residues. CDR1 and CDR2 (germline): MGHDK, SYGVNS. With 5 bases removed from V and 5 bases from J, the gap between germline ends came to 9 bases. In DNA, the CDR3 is TGTGCCAGCAGTCAACAGGGTACTGAAGCTTTCTTT. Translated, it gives CASSQQGTEAFF.

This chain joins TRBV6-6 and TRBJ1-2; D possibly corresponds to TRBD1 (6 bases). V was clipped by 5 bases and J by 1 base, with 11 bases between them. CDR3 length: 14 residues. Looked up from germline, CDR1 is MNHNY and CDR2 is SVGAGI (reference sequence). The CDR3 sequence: CASSQGTLNYGYTF. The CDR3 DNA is TGTGCCAGCAGTCAGGGGACGCTTAACTATGGCTACACCTTC.

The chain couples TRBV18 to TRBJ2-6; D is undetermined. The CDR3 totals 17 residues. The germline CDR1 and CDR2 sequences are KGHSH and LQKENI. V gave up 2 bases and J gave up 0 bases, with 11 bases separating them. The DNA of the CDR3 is TGTGCCAGCTCACCAATTTACAGCTACTCTGGGGCCAACGTCCTGACTTTC. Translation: CASSPIYSYSGANVLTF.

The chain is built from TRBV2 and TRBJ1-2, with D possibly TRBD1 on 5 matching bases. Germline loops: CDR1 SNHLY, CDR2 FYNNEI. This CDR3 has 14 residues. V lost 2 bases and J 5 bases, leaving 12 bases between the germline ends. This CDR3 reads CASSESQGQYGYTF. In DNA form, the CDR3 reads TGTGCCAGCAGTGAATCGCAGGGCCAGTATGGCTACACCTTC. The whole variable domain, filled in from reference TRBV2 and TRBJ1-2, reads EPEVTQTPSHQVTQMGQEVILRCVPISNHLYFYWYRQILGQKVEFLVSFYNNEISEKSEIFDDQFSVERPDGSNFTLKIRSTKLEDSAMYFCASSESQGQYGYTFGSGTRLTVV.

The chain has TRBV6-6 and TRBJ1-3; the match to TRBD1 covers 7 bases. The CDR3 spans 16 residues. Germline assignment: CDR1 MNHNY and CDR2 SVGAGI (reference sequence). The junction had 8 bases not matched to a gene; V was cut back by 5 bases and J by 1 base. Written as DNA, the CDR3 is TGTGCCAGCAGTAGCAAAACAGGGGCGTCTGGAAACACCATATATTTT. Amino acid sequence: CASSSKTGASGNTIYF.

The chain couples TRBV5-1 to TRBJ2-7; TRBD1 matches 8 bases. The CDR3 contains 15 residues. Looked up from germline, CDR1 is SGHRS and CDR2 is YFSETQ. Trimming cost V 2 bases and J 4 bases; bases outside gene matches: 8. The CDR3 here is CASSFTGGWEYEQYF. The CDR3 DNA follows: TGCGCCAGCAGCTTTACAGGGGGGTGGGAGTACGAGCAGTACTTC.

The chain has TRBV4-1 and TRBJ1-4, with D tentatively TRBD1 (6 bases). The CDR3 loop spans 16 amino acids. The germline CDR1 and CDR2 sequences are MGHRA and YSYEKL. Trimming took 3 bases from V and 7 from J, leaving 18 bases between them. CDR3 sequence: CASSHQGSGGGEKLFF. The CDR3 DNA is TGCGCCAGCAGCCATCAGGGGTCGGGGGGCGGTGAAAAACTGTTTTTT.

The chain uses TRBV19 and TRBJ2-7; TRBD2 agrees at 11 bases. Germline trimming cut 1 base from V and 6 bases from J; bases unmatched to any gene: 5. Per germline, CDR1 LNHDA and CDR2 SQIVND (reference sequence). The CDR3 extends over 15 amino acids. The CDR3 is CASSIGLAGPLEQYF. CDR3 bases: TGTGCCAGTAGTATAGGACTAGCGGGGCCCCTCGAGCAGTACTTC. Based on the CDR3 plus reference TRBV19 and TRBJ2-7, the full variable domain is DGGITQSPKYLFRKEGQNVTLSCEQNLNHDAMYWYRQDPGQGLRLIYYSQIVNDFQKGDIAEGYSVSREKKESFPLTVTSAQKNPTAFYLCASSIGLAGPLEQYFGPGTRLTVT.

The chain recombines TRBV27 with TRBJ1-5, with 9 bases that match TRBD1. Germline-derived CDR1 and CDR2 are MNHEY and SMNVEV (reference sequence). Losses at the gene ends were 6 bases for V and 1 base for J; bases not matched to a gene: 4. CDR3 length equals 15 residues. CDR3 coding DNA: TGTGCCAGCAGCGGGGGACAGGGAAGCAATCAGCCCCAGCATTTT. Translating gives CASSGGQGSNQPQHF.

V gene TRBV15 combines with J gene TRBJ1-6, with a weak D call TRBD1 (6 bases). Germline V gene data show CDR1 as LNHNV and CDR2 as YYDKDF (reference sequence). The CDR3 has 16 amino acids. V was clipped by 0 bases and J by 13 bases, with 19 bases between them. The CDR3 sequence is CATSRDRDTVGSPLHF. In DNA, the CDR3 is TGTGCCACCAGCAGAGATAGGGACACGGTCGGGTCGCCCCTCCACTTT. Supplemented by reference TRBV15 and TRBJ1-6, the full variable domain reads DAMVIQNPRYQVTQFGKPVTLSCSQTLNHNVMYWYQQKSSQAPKLLFHYYDKDFNNEADTPDNFQSRRPNTSFCFLDIRSPGLGDTAMYLCATSRDRDTVGSPLHFGNGTRLTVT.

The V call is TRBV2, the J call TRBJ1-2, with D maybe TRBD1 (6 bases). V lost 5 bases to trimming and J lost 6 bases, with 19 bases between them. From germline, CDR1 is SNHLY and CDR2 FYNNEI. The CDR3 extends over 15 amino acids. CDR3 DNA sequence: TGTGCCAGCAGTCCCAGACGGGGGGCGCAGGATGGCTACACCTTC. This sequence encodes CASSPRRGAQDGYTF.

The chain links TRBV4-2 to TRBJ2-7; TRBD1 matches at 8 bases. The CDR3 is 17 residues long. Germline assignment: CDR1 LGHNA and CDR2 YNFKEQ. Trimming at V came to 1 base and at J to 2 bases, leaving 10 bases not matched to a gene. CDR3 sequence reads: CASSQARQGRGTYEQYF. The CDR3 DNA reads TGTGCCAGCAGCCAAGCCCGACAGGGGAGAGGAACCTACGAGCAGTACTTC.

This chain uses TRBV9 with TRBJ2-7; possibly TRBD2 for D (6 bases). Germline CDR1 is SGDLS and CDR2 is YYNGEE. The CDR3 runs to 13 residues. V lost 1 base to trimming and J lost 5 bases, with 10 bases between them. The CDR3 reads CASSVNAGHEQYF. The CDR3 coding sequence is TGTGCCAGCAGCGTAAATGCGGGACACGAGCAGTACTTC.

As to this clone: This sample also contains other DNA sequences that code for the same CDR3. CDR3 residues: CASSVGQGGNQPQHF. CDR3 DNA sequence: TGTGCCAGCAGCGTAGGACAGGGAGGCAATCAGCCCCAGCATTTT. The chain joins TRBV9 to TRBJ1-5; 7 bases match TRBD1. V lost 0 bases and J lost 2; bases outside the gene matches: 2. The germline V gene has CDR1 SGDLS and CDR2 YYNGEE. The CDR3 loop spans 15 amino acids.

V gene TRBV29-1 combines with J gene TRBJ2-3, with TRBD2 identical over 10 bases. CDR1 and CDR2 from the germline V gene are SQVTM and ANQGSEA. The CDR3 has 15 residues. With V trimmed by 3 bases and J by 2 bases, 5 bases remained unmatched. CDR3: CSVEGAGGATDTQYF. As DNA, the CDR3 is TGCAGCGTTGAGGGAGCGGGGGGGGCCACAGATACGCAGTATTTT.

CDR3 coding DNA: TGTGCCGTCTTGGGGACAAGTCGGCACTATGGCTACACCTTC. It codes for CAVLGTSRHYGYTF. The rearrangement links TRBV19 to TRBJ1-2; a possible D gene is TRBD1 (6 bases). Trimming removed 11 bases at V and 3 bases at J, with 19 bases between. Germline V gene data show CDR1 as LNHDA and CDR2 as SQIVND (reference sequence). The CDR3 contains 14 residues.